Sequencing of this TCR beta chain was carried out in a study of T cell repertoires in cytomegalovirus infection. Concerning this clonotype itself: Antigen specificity is unknown.

TCRdb re-called the reads with MiXCR, one entry per CDR3 protein. The table has some 400,000 distinct CDR3 sequences, 15% to 20% seen once. Study-wide findings and caveats: Of the TCR beta families, the public ones yielded a cumulative frequency that identified carriers of CMV plus the relevant HLA.

Germline assignment: CDR1 DFQATT and CDR2 SNEGSKA (reference sequence). This CDR3 has 13 residues. V lost 6 bases and J lost 6; bases outside the gene matches: 6. The sequence was obtained from a human donor in good health (CMV status not recorded). Some clones in this sample may be carry-over from other donors' samples. Sequenced: PBMCs. The chain joins TRBV20-1 to TRBJ1-5; 9 bases align to TRBD1. In DNA, the CDR3 is TGCAGTGCATGGACAGGGGCATTTCAGCCCCAGCATTTT. This sequence encodes CSAWTGAFQPQHF.